Following are 17 T cell receptor beta chains from one sample sequenced in a study of T cell responses to AZD1222 COVID-19 vaccine. Sequencing was performed with immunoSEQ multiplex PCR; in TCRdb, only in-frame clones are kept and a portion is missing. The sample gives under 95,000 clones, 85% to 90% of which show up once; 6.9% is in the top ten. The source material was peripheral blood, sampled 28 days after the second AZD1222 dose. The source of these receptors is an adult who received the AZD1222 COVID-19 vaccine.

The V call is TRBV6-5, the J call TRBJ1-3; the match to TRBD1 covers 11 bases. V was pared by 3 bases and J by 0 bases, with 1 base of the junction left unmatched. CDR3 length: 16 amino acids. The germline gives CDR1 MNHEY, CDR2 SVGAGI. For the CDR3, the DNA is TGTGCCAGCAGTTATGGGACAGGGGGCTCTGGAAACACCATATATTTT. Its translation: CASSYGTGGSGNTIYF.

The chain uses TRBV23-1 and TRBJ1-2; 10 bases match TRBD1. TRBV23-1 is marked as an open reading frame, function uncertain. V dropped 4 bases and J dropped 5; count of bases not matched to a gene: 19. The CDR3 totals 19 residues. The CDR3 is CASSPKLTTRRDRGYGYTF. CDR3 DNA: TGCGCCAGCAGTCCTAAACTTACCACCAGGCGGGACAGGGGATATGGCTACACCTTC.

About this clone: Other DNA sequences in the sample encode the same CDR3. The V gene is TRBV5-1, the J gene TRBJ2-7, with a tentative D call TRBD2 (5 bases). CDR3 size: 15 residues. Per the germline V gene, CDR1 is SGHRS and CDR2 is YFSETQ. V gave up 0 bases and J gave up 0 bases, with 10 bases separating them. CDR3 nucleotide sequence: TGCGCCAGCAGCTTGGTCCCGGGGAGCTCCTACGAGCAGTACTTC. It encodes CASSLVPGSSYEQYF.

This clone was seen only once. The chain has TRBV13 and TRBJ2-1; TRBD1 is a possible D gene (6 bases). Trimming took 1 base from V and 10 from J, leaving 20 bases between them. Germline-derived CDR1 and CDR2 are PRHDT and FYEKMQ (reference sequence). The length of the CDR3 is 16 residues. The CDR3 here is CASSLVPSNRAEEQFF. Written as DNA, the CDR3 is TGTGCCAGCAGCTTAGTCCCTTCGAACAGGGCGGAGGAGCAGTTCTTC.

This clone was counted between two and nine times. The gene calls are TRBV20-1 and TRBJ2-1; D uncertain. Germline V gives CDR1 DFQATT, CDR2 SNEGSKA (reference sequence). The CDR3 is 10 residues long. Trimming cost V 4 bases and J 8 bases, with 6 bases left between them. CDR3 protein: CSAKVYEQFF. DNA for the CDR3: TGCAGTGCTAAGGTCTATGAGCAGTTCTTC.

This clone has a single count. The chain combines TRBV5-6 with TRBJ2-7, with 7 bases fitting TRBD1. There are 13 residues in the CDR3. V trimming: 4 bases; J trimming: 3 bases; junction bases outside the gene matches: 4. Germline V CDR1 and CDR2: SGHDT, YYEEEE. This CDR3 is CASSGNRGYEQYF. The CDR3 DNA follows: TGTGCCAGCAGCGGCAACAGGGGCTACGAGCAGTACTTC.

V gene TRBV28 combines with J gene TRBJ1-1, with 8 bases matching TRBD1. J lost 2 bases, V lost 10 bases, and 6 bases had no gene match. Germline CDR1 is MDHEN and CDR2 is SYDVKM. This CDR3 has 13 amino acids. The CDR3 loop is CATDDRGNTEAFF. The CDR3 nucleotides read TGTGCCACCGACGACAGGGGTAACACTGAAGCTTTCTTT. The variable domain in full, completed from reference TRBV28 and TRBJ1-1, reads DVKVTQSSRYLVKRTGEKVFLECVQDMDHENMFWYRQDPGLGLRLIYFSYDVKMKEKGDIPEGYSVSREKKERFSLILESASTNQTSMYLCATDDRGNTEAFFGQGTRLTVV.

This rearrangement joins TRBV3-1 (or the pseudogene TRBV3-2) to TRBJ2-3; D call uncertain. The CDR3 extends over 14 amino acids. V gave up 0 bases and J gave up 6 bases, with 10 bases separating them. Germline V lookup: CDR1 LGHDT, CDR2 YNNKEL (reference sequence). The CDR3 region has the DNA TGTGCCAGCAGCCAAGATATCGTTGTGGATACGCAGTATTTT. Protein: CASSQDIVVDTQYF.

This chain uses TRBV7-2 with TRBJ2-1, with a tentative D call TRBD2 (5 bases). Germline V gives CDR1 SGHTA, CDR2 FQGNSA. The CDR3 sequence is 15 residues long. Trimming left V 5 bases short and J 7 bases short, with 18 bases between. CDR3 bases: TGTGCCAGCAGCCCCCGGTGGGCGGGTCAAAATGAGCAGTTCTTC. It is translated as CASSPRWAGQNEQFF.

CDR3 sequence (DNA): TGCAGCGTTGCCCGAGACAGGGGGCATAACACCGGGGAGCTGTTTTTT. This translates into CSVARDRGHNTGELFF. The rearrangement links TRBV29-1 to TRBJ2-2; 10 positions agree with TRBD1. J was trimmed by 2 bases and V by 4 bases; bases with no gene match: 7. CDR3 length: 16 amino acids. Germline V CDR1 and CDR2: SQVTM, ANQGSEA.

In this sample, this clone turned up once. This specimen includes other DNA sequences encoding the same CDR3. The CDR3 loop is CASSYGTGGYEQYF. The CDR3 nucleotides are TGTGCCAGCAGTTACGGGACAGGGGGCTACGAGCAGTACTTC. This rearrangement joins TRBV6-2 or TRBV6-3 to TRBJ2-7, with 11 bases aligning to TRBD1. This CDR3 contains 14 residues. The V segment lost 2 bases and the J segment 3 bases; nucleotides outside the gene matches: 0. CDR1 is MNHEY and CDR2 is SVGEGT in the germline V gene.

This chain links TRBV7-9 with TRBJ2-1; 13 bases are shared with TRBD2. Per germline, CDR1 SEHNR and CDR2 FQNEAQ (reference sequence). With 1 base clipped from V and 4 bases from J, the junction kept 1 base outside the gene matches. The CDR3 loop spans 16 amino acids. The CDR3 bases are TGTGCCAGCAGCTTAGGGACTAGCGGGAGTTACAATGAGCAGTTCTTC. Its translation: CASSLGTSGSYNEQFF. The whole variable domain, filled in from reference TRBV7-9 and TRBJ2-1, reads DTGVSQNPRHKITKRGQNVTFRCDPISEHNRLYWYRQTLGQGPEFLTYFQNEAQLEKSRLLSDRFSAERPKGSFSTLEIQRTEQGDSAMYLCASSLGTSGSYNEQFFGPGTRLTVL.

The CDR3 nucleotides read TGTGCCAGCAGTACAGGACAGGGGGTAATCAATGAGCAGTTCTTC. As protein: CASSTGQGVINEQFF. The V call is TRBV6-5, the J call TRBJ2-1, with 10 bases aligning to TRBD1. V trimming: 5 bases; J trimming: 6 bases; junction bases outside the gene matches: 7. The length of the CDR3 is 15 residues. Germline lookup yields CDR1 MNHEY and CDR2 SVGAGI.

The chain recombines TRBV7-3 with TRBJ2-5; possibly TRBD1 for D (6 bases). CDR3 size: 15 residues. Germline V gene lookup returns CDR1 SGHTA and CDR2 FQGTGA. V lost 2 bases to trimming and J lost 4 bases, with 14 bases between them. CDR3 amino acids: CASSLEGVVGETQYF. As DNA, the CDR3 is TGTGCCAGCAGCTTAGAGGGGGTCGTCGGAGAGACCCAGTACTTC.

The chain couples TRBV5-3 to TRBJ2-1; TRBD2 agrees at 13 bases. TRBV5-3 is an ORF, and what it does is uncertain. The CDR3 contains 20 residues. The ends lost 4 bases at V and 2 bases at J; junction bases unmatched: 15. The DNA of the CDR3 is TGTGCCAGAAGCACCACGGGACTAGCGGGAATAAGGGTGGCCTACAATGAGCAGTTCTTC. Its protein is CARSTTGLAGIRVAYNEQFF.

This chain links TRBV7-2 with TRBJ2-3; a weak D match, TRBD1 (6 bases). Trimming removed 1 base at V and 4 bases at J, with 15 bases between. From germline, CDR1 is SGHTA and CDR2 FQGNSA. The CDR3 totals 16 residues. CDR3 coding DNA: TGTGCCAGCAGCTTAGGCCCAACAGGGATATCAGATACGCAGTATTTT. Translating it yields CASSLGPTGISDTQYF.

This clone was found once. The rearrangement links TRBV6-5 to TRBJ1-1; D uncertain. Germline CDR1 is MNHEY and CDR2 is SVGAGI. This CDR3 is 12 amino acids long. V lost 6 bases to trimming and J lost 0 bases, with 5 bases between them. CDR3 DNA: TGTGCCAGCAGGACCATGAACACTGAAGCTTTCTTT. Its protein is CASRTMNTEAFF.